The sequence of this T cell receptor (beta chain) was determined in a study of cytomegalovirus exposure and HLA in healthy donors. Study outcomes and limitations: The study listed approximately 160 cytomegalovirus-associated TCR beta chains. Differences between HLA loci emerged in a later analysis of TCR association rates, with DRB1 most and HLA-C fewest. It is likely that the observed cluster of highly shared sequence variants was a sequencing artifact.

This CDR3 is built from 13 residues. The PCR made use of 60 Vbeta and 13 Jbeta primers. Assay: immunoSEQ multiplex PCR; the TCRdb copy retains only in-frame clones and omits some. The listing contains over 100,000 clones. Comment on this clone: The antigen remains unidentified.

This chain connects TRBV12-2 to TRBJ2-5; the table gives TRBD2 as D, unverified against the DNA. TRBV12-2 constitutes a pseudogene. Sequenced: PBMCs. This sequence originates from a man younger than 35 in good health and CMV-seronegative. The CDR3 DNA is TGTGCAAGTCGCTTAGGTCCCCACGGGACCCAGTACTTC. It yields the protein CASRLGPHGTQYF.